This T cell receptor (beta chain) was identified during a study of T cells in Graves' hyperthyroidism and ophthalmopathy. General study findings and limits: Expanded thyroid clonotypes (above 0.001) were mostly also found in blood.

Researchers amplified the TCR beta CDR3 regions from RNA transcripts. In the first-round RT-PCR of the TCR CDR3, the HTBI primer set was used. A single record per CDR3 protein comes from TCRdb applying MiXCR to the multiplex PCR reads. This table holds under 400,000 distinct CDR3 sequences, approximately 14% found once. Exclusion of patients followed from uncontrolled infection, other autoimmune disease, pregnancy or lactation. This CDR3 has 17 amino acids. V shed 0 bases and J 3 bases; nucleotides not matched to a gene: 8. Germline V lookup: CDR1 MGHRA, CDR2 YSYEKL. In regard to this clonotype: Antigen unknown.

The chain joins TRBV4-1 to TRBJ2-5, with TRBD2 matching over 9 bases. Sequencing used blood. The receptor's source is a woman aged 60-70 years with Graves' ophthalmopathy. The chain's CDR3 is CASSQDALAGLKETQYF. Written as DNA, the CDR3 is TGCGCCAGCAGCCAAGACGCACTAGCGGGCTTAAAAGAGACCCAGTACTTC.